Shown below are 22 T cell receptor beta chains from a single sample sequenced in a study of cytomegalovirus exposure and HLA in healthy donors. The PCR ran on 60 Vbeta and 13 Jbeta primers. Assay: immunoSEQ multiplex PCR; the TCRdb copy retains only in-frame clones and omits some. The data hold 200,000 to 250,000 clones, with approximately 84% observed a single time. Input material: PBMCs. All receptors come from a woman aged 35 to 49 in good health and CMV-seronegative.

The DNA for the CDR3 is TGTGCCAGCAGTCCCGACAGGGTTGGCTACACCTTC. Its protein product is CASSPDRVGYTF. This rearrangement joins TRBV28 to TRBJ1-2; TRBD1 matches 7 bases. The germline V gene has CDR1 MDHEN and CDR2 SYDVKM. The CDR3 has 12 amino acids. V was pared by 5 bases and J by 7 bases, with 4 bases of the junction left unmatched.

The rearrangement links TRBV5-4 to TRBJ1-6; the D gene is possibly TRBD1 (6 bases). The V gene lost 0 bases and the J gene lost 6 bases, with 7 bases spanning the gap. CDR3 length: 14 residues. Germline V gene data show CDR1 as SGHNT and CDR2 as YYREEE (reference sequence). CDR3 DNA: TGTGCCAGCAGCTTGGAAGGGGGTAATTCACCCCTCCACTTT. Amino acid sequence: CASSLEGGNSPLHF.

This sequence joins TRBV2 and TRBJ1-1, with TRBD1 matching 8 bases. Trimming removed 3 bases from V and 4 bases from J; junction bases left unmatched: 1. CDR3 length: 13 residues. CDR1 and CDR2 (germline): SNHLY, FYNNEI. The CDR3 sequence: CASSETGATEAFF. The CDR3, as DNA: TGTGCCAGCAGTGAGACAGGGGCCACTGAAGCTTTCTTT.

With respect to this clone: Sequence at one end of the junction differs from germline and may be a read error. V gene TRBV7-2 combines with J gene TRBJ2-1; 11 nucleotides match TRBD2. Germline-derived CDR1 and CDR2 are SGHTA and FQGNSA. This CDR3 has 15 residues. CDR3 sequence: CASSFLPRGGTSGLF. DNA of the CDR3: TGTGCCAGCAGCTTCCTCCCTCGAGGGGGGACTAGCGGACTCTTC.

This chain uses TRBV29-1 with TRBJ2-7, with TRBD2 identical over 12 bases. CDR1 SQVTM and CDR2 ANQGSEA come from the germline V gene. Unmatched junction bases numbered 10, after V lost 7 bases and J lost 0 bases. The CDR3 covers 16 residues. The CDR3: CSARASGGESSYEQYF. The CDR3, as DNA: TGCAGCGCTCGAGCTAGCGGGGGGGAGAGCTCCTACGAGCAGTACTTC.

The chain is built from TRBV7-8 and TRBJ2-1, with D uncertain. This CDR3 has 12 amino acids. V was pared by 4 bases and J by 4 bases, with 5 bases between. CDR1 and CDR2 from the germline V gene are SGHVS and FQNEAQ. CDR3 nucleotide sequence: TGTGCCAGCAGCTCCGCGTACAATGAGCAGTTCTTC. It is translated as CASSSAYNEQFF.

The rearrangement uses TRBV25-1 and TRBJ2-7; D possibly corresponds to TRBD1 (6 bases). Trimming took off 6 bases at V and 2 bases at J, with 14 bases between the two ends. CDR1 is MGHDK and CDR2 is SYGVNS in the germline V gene. This CDR3 is built from 14 residues. The CDR3 nucleotides are TGTGCCAGCAGACCCAACAGGGTTCCCTACGAGCAGTACTTC. As protein: CASRPNRVPYEQYF.

This chain connects TRBV5-1 to TRBJ1-1; D gene uncertain. Trimming removed 7 bases from V and 5 bases from J, with 18 bases in between. The germline gives CDR1 SGHRS, CDR2 YFSETQ. The CDR3 sequence is 14 residues long. This CDR3 is CASALGQVGTEAFF. The CDR3 nucleotides read TGCGCCAGCGCCCTCGGCCAGGTTGGGACTGAAGCTTTCTTT.

The chain recombines TRBV18 with TRBJ1-1; D not certain. The length of the CDR3 is 13 residues. Germline CDR1 KGHSH, CDR2 LQKENI. Trimming pared 2 bases from V and 5 bases from J, leaving 9 bases between. The chain's CDR3 is CASSPKGVTEAFF. The CDR3 coding sequence is TGTGCCAGCTCACCAAAGGGAGTGACTGAAGCTTTCTTT. Full variable domain (outside the CDR3, taken from reference TRBV18 and TRBJ1-1): NAGVMQNPRHLVRRRGQEARLRCSPMKGHSHVYWYRQLPEEGLKFMVYLQKENIIDESGMPKERFSAEFPKEGPSILRIQQVVRGDSAAYFCASSPKGVTEAFFGQGTRLTVV.

The rearrangement links TRBV13 to TRBJ2-7; D possibly corresponds to TRBD1 (5 bases). The ends were cut back, 2 bases at V and 5 bases at J, with 13 bases in the middle. There are 14 residues in the CDR3. CDR1 is PRHDT and CDR2 is FYEKMQ in the germline V gene (reference sequence). CDR3 bases: TGTGCCAGCAGCTTACAGCAGGGATTTCACGAGCAGTACTTC. This translates into CASSLQQGFHEQYF.

The chain combines TRBV30 with TRBJ2-1, with no clear D. V lost 3 bases and J 0 bases, leaving 6 bases between the germline ends. The length of the CDR3 is 13 residues. Germline V gene lookup returns CDR1 GTSNPN and CDR2 SVGIG (reference sequence). CDR3 sequence (DNA): TGTGCCTGGAGCACGAGCTCCTACAATGAGCAGTTCTTC. Its translation: CAWSTSSYNEQFF.

The genes are TRBV6-1 and TRBJ2-1; D is uncertain. CDR3 length: 14 amino acids. Trimming shortened V by 6 bases and J by 4 bases, and 13 bases separated the two germline ends. The germline V gene has CDR1 MNHNS and CDR2 SASEGT. The CDR3 reads CASSANRLYNEQFF. The CDR3 DNA reads TGTGCCAGCAGCGCAAACAGATTATACAATGAGCAGTTCTTC.

The table lists this clone with a few counts. The gene calls are TRBV15 and TRBJ2-7, with 10 positions matching TRBD1. Germline-derived CDR1 and CDR2 are LNHNV and YYDKDF (reference sequence). Germline trimming cut 1 base from V and 4 bases from J; bases unmatched to any gene: 10. There are 17 residues in the CDR3. The CDR3 coding sequence is TGTGCCACCAGCAGAGGATTTCCCGACAGGGGGCGATACGAGCAGTACTTC. Translation: CATSRGFPDRGRYEQYF.

CDR3 protein: CASRGGGAPYEQYF. The CDR3 DNA sequence: TGTGCCAGCCGTGGAGGGGGGGCCCCATACGAGCAGTACTTC. The chain has TRBV11-3 and TRBJ2-7; weak D call: TRBD2 (7 bases). CDR1 is SGHNT, CDR2 YENEEA, per germline. CDR3 length: 14 residues. V gave up 8 bases and J gave up 4 bases, with 18 bases separating them.

The V call is TRBV7-2, the J call TRBJ1-1; the D is unclear. The CDR3 runs to 13 residues. Trimming removed 1 base at V and 8 bases at J, with 11 bases between. Germline CDR1 reads SGHTA; CDR2 reads FQGNSA. The CDR3 sequence is CASSLDSRWEAFF. Written as DNA, the CDR3 is TGTGCCAGCAGCTTAGATTCCCGGTGGGAAGCTTTCTTT.

The table lists this clone with a count of one. The genes are TRBV9 and TRBJ1-3, with 7 bases that match TRBD1. The CDR3 extends over 15 amino acids. V was pared by 4 bases and J by 7 bases, with 11 bases of the junction left unmatched. Germline CDR1 and CDR2: SGDLS and YYNGEE. The CDR3 nucleotides are TGTGCCAGCAGCCCGGGGGCCGGACAGGACAACACCATATATTTT. Amino acids: CASSPGAGQDNTIYF.

The J gene is TRBJ1-5, the V gene TRBV5-1; 8 positions agree with TRBD1. The CDR3 extends over 14 amino acids. Trimming removed 4 bases from V and 5 bases from J; junction bases left unmatched: 5. Per germline, CDR1 SGHRS and CDR2 YFSETQ. CDR3 DNA sequence: TGCGCCAGCAGCACCGGACAGGGTGATCAGCCCCAGCATTTT. Protein product: CASSTGQGDQPQHF.

The V gene is TRBV7-9, the J gene TRBJ2-7; possibly TRBD1 for D (6 bases). Germline CDR1 is SEHNR and CDR2 is FQNEAQ (reference sequence). With 5 bases removed from V and 5 bases from J, the gap between germline ends came to 19 bases. The CDR3 is made up of 15 amino acids. The CDR3 nucleotides read TGTGCCAGCAGCCCGTTCCAGGGGAAGGGAGACGAGCAGTACTTC. Its translation is CASSPFQGKGDEQYF.

This chain connects TRBV9 to TRBJ2-7; 9 bases are a match to TRBD1. The CDR3 contains 13 residues. With V trimmed by 7 bases and J by 3 bases, 5 bases remained unmatched. Germline CDR1 and CDR2: SGDLS and YYNGEE. The CDR3 loop is CASGRDRDYEQYF. The CDR3, as DNA: TGTGCCAGCGGAAGGGACAGGGACTACGAGCAGTACTTC.

The CDR3 loop reads CASSLRTNTEAFF. CDR3 DNA: TGTGCCAGCAGTTTAAGGACAAACACTGAAGCTTTCTTT. This sequence joins TRBV27 and TRBJ1-1; D is possibly TRBD1 (5 bases). There are 13 residues in the CDR3. The germline V and J ends were trimmed by 2 bases and 2 bases, with 6 bases remaining between them. The germline V gene has CDR1 MNHEY and CDR2 SMNVEV (reference sequence).

The chain couples TRBV6-5 to TRBJ1-2; the match to TRBD1 covers 8 bases. The CDR3 runs 15 residues. Germline-derived CDR1 and CDR2 are MNHEY and SVGAGI. The trim removed 6 bases at V and 4 bases at J, leaving 10 bases unmatched. In DNA form, the CDR3 reads TGTGCCAGCAGCTGGGACAGGTCCCTATCCTATGGCTACACCTTC. It specifies CASSWDRSLSYGYTF.

The chain links TRBV4-1 to TRBJ2-7, with D perhaps matching TRBD2 (5 bases). Trimming shortened V by 0 bases and J by 0 bases, and 9 bases separated the two germline ends. CDR1 MGHRA and CDR2 YSYEKL come from the germline V gene. The CDR3 contains 15 residues. CDR3 in DNA: TGCGCCAGCAGCCAAGATATAGCGAGCTCCTACGAGCAGTACTTC. Translated: CASSQDIASSYEQYF.